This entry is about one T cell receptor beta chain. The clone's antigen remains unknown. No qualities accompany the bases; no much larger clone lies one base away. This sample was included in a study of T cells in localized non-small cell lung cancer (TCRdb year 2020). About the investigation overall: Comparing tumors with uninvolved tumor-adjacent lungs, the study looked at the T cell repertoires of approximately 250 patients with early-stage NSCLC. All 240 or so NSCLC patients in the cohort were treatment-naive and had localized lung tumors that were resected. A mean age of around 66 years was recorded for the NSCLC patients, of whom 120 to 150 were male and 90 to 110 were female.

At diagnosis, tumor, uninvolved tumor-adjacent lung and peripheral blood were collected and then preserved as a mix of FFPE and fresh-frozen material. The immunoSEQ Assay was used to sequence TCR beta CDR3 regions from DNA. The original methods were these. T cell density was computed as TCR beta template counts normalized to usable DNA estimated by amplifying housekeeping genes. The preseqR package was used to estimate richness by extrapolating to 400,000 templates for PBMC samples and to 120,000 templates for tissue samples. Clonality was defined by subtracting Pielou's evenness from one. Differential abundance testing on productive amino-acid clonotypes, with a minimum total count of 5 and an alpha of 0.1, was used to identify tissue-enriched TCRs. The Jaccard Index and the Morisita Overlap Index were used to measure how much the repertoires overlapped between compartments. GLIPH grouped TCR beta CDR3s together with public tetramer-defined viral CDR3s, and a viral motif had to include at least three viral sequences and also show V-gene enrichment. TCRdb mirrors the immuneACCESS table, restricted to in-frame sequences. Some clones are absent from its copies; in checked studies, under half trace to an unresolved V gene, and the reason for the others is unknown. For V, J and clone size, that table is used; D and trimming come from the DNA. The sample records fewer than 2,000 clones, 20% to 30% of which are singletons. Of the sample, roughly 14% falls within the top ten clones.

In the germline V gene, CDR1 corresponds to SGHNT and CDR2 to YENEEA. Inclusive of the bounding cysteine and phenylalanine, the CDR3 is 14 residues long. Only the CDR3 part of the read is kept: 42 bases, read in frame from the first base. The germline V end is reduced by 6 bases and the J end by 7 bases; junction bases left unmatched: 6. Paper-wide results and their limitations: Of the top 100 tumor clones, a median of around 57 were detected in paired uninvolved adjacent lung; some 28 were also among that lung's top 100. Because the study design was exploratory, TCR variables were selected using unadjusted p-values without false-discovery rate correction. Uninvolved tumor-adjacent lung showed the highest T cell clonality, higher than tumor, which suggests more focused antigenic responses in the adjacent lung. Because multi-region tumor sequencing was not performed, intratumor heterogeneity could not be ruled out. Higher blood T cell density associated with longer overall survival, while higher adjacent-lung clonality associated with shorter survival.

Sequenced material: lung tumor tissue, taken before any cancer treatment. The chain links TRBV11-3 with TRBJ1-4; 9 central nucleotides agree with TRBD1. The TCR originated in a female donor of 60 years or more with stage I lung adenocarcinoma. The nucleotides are TGTGCCAGCAGAGGACAGGGGTCCGGTGAAAAACTGTTTTTT. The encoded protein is CASRGQGSGEKLFF.